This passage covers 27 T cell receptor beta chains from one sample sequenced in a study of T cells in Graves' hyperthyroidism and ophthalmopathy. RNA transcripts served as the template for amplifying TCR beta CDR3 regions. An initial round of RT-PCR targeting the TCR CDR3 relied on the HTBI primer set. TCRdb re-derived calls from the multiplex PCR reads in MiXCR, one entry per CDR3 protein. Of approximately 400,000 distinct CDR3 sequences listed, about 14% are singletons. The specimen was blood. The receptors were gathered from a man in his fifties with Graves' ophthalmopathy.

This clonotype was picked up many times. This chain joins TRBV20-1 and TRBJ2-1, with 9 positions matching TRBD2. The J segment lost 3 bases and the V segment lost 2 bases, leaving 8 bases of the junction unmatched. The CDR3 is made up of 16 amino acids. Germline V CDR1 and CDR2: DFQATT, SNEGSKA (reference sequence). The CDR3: CSARWSSGTGYNEQFF. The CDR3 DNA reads TGCAGTGCTAGATGGTCTAGCGGGACTGGCTACAATGAGCAGTTCTTC.

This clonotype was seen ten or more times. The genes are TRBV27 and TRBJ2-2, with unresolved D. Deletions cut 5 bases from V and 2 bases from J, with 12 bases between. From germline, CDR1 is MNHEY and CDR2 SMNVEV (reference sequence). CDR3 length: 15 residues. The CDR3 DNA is TGTGCCAGCAGTCCTCAGGTCCTCAACACCGGGGAGCTGTTTTTT. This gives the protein CASSPQVLNTGELFF.

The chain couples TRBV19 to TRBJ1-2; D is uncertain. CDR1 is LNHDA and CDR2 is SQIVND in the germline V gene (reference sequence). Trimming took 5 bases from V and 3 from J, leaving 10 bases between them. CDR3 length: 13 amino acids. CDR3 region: CASSVVSDYGYTF. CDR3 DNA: TGTGCCAGTAGTGTCGTATCGGACTATGGCTACACCTTC.

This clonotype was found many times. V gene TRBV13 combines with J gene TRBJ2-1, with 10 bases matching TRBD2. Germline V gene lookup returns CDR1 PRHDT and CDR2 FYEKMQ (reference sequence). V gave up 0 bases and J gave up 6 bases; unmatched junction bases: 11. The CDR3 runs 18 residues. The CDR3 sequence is CASSLGAFASGRGNEQFF. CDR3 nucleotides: TGTGCCAGCAGCTTAGGCGCGTTCGCTAGCGGGAGAGGCAATGAGCAGTTCTTC.

The CDR3 sequence is CASRPGTGSIYEQYF. CDR3 in DNA: TGTGCCAGCAGACCCGGGACAGGGAGTATCTACGAGCAGTACTTC. The chain employs TRBV7-9 and TRBJ2-7; 9 bases are shared with TRBD1. Per the germline V gene, CDR1 is SEHNR and CDR2 is FQNEAQ (reference sequence). The V segment lost 6 bases and the J segment 3 bases; nucleotides outside the gene matches: 9. This CDR3 region has 15 residues.

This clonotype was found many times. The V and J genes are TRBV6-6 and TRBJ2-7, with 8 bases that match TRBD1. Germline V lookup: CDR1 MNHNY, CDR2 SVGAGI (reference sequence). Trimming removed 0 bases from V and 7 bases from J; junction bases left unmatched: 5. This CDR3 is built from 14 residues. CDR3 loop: CASSYSRTGWEQYF. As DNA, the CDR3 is TGTGCCAGCAGTTACTCTAGGACAGGGTGGGAGCAGTACTTC.

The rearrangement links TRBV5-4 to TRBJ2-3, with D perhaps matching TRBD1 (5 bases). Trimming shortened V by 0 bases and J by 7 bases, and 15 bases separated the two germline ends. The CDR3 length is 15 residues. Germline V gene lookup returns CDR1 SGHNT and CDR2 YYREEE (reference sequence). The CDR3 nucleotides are TGTGCCAGCAGCTTGGGAGGTGTAGGGGAAAATACGCAGTATTTT. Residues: CASSLGGVGENTQYF.

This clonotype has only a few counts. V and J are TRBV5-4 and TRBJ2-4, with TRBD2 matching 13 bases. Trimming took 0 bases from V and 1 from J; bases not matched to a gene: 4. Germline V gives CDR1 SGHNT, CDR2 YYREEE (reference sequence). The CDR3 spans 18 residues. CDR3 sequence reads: CASSLALAGGDAKNIQYF. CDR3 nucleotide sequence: TGTGCCAGCAGCTTGGCACTAGCGGGAGGGGATGCCAAAAACATTCAGTACTTC. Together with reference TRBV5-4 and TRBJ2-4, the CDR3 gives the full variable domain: ETGVTQSPTHLIKTRGQQVTLRCSSQSGHNTVSWYQQALGQGPQFIFQYYREEENGRGNFPPRFSGLQFPNYSSELNVNALELDDSALYLCASSLALAGGDAKNIQYFGAGTRLSVL.

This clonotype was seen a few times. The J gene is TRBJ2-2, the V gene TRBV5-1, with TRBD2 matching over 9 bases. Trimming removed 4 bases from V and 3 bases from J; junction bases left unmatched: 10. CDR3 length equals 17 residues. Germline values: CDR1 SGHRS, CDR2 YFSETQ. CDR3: CASSLSRLAVDTGELFF. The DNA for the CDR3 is TGCGCCAGCAGCCTATCGCGACTAGCGGTAGACACCGGGGAGCTGTTTTTT.

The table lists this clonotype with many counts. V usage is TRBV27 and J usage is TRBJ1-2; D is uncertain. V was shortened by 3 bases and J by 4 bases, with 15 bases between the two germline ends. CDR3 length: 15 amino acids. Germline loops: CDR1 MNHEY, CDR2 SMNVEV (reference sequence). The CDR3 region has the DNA TGTGCCAGCAGTTTGAGTACAGCGCCCTCCTATGGCTACACCTTC. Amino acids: CASSLSTAPSYGYTF.

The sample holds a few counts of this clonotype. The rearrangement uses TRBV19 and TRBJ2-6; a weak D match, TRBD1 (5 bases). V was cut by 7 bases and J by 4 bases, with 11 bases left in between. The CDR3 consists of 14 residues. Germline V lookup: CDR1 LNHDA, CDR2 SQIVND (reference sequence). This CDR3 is CASTAGPGANVLTF. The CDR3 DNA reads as TGTGCCAGTACCGCAGGGCCCGGGGCCAACGTCCTGACTTTC.

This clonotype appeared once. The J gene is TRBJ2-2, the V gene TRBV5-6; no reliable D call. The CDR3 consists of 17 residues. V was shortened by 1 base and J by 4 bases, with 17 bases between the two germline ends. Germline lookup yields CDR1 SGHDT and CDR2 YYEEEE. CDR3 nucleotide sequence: TGTGCCAGCAGCTTGATCCGCTCTAGACGGCCCACCGGGGAGCTGTTTTTT. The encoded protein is CASSLIRSRRPTGELFF.

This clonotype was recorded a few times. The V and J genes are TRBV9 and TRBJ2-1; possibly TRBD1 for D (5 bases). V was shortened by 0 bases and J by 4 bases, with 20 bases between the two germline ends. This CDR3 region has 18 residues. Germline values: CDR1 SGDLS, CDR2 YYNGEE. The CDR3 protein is CASSVEAPEQEYYNEQFF. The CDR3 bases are TGTGCCAGCAGCGTAGAGGCCCCTGAACAGGAATATTACAATGAGCAGTTCTTC.

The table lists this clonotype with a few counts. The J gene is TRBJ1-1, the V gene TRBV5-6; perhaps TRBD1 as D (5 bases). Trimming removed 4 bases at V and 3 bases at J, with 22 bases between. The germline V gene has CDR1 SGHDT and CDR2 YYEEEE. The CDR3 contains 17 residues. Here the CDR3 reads CASSLKASGQSYTEAFF. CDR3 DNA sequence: TGTGCCAGCAGCCTTAAGGCGTCGGGGCAGTCGTACACTGAAGCTTTCTTT.

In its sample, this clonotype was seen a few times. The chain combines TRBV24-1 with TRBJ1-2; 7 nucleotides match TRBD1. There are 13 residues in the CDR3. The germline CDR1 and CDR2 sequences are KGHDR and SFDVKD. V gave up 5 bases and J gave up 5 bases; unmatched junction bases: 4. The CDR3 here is CATSVRGSYGYTF. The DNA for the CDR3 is TGTGCCACCAGTGTCAGGGGGTCGTATGGCTACACCTTC.

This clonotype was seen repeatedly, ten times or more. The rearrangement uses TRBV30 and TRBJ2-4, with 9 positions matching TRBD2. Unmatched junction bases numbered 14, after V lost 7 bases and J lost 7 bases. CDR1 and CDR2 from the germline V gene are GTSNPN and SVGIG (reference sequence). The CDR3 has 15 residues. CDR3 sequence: CAFYGGTSRWNIQYF. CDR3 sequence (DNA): TGTGCCTTCTACGGGGGGACTAGCCGTTGGAACATTCAGTACTTC.

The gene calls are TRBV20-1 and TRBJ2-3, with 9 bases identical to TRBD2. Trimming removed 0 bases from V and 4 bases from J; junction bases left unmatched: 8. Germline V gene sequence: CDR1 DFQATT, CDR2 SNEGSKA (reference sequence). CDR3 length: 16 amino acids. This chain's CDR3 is CSARDPSGRSADTQYF. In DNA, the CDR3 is TGCAGTGCTAGAGATCCCAGCGGGAGGTCCGCAGATACGCAGTATTTT.

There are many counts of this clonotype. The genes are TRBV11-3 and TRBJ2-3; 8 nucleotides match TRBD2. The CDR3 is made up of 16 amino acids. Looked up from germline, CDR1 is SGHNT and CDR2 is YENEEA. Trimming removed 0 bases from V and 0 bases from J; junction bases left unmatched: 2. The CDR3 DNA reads TGTGCCAGCAGCTTAGATGCTAGCGGGAGCACAGATACGCAGTATTTT. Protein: CASSLDASGSTDTQYF.

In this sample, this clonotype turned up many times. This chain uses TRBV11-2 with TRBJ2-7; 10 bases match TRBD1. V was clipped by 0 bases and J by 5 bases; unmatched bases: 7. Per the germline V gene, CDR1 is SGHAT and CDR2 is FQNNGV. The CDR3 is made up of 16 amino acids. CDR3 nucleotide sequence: TGTGCCAGCAGCTTAGAGGGGGGACAGGGGAGGAACGAGCAGTACTTC. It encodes CASSLEGGQGRNEQYF.

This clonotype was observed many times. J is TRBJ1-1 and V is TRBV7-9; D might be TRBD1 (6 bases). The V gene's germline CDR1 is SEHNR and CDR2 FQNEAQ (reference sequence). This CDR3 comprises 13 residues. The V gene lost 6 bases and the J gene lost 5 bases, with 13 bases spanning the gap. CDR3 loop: CASRIQGGTEAFF. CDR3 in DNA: TGTGCCAGCAGGATTCAAGGGGGAACTGAAGCTTTCTTT.

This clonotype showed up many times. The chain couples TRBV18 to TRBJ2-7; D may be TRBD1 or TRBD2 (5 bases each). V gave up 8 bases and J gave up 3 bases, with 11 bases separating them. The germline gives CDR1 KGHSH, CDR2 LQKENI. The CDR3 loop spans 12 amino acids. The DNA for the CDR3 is TGTGCCAGCAGCCGGGACGGCTACGAGCAGTACTTC. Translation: CASSRDGYEQYF.

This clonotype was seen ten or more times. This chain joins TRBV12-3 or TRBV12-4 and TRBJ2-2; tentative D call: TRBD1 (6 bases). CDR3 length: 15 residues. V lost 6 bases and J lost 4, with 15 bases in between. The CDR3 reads CASSRGPRGTGELFF. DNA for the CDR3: TGTGCCAGCAGCCGTGGACCCAGGGGCACCGGGGAGCTGTTTTTT.

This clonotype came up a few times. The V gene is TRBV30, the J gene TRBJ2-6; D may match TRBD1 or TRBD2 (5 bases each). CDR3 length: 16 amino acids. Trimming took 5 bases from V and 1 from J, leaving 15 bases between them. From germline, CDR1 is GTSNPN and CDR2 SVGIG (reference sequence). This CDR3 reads CAWGSRGRSGANVLTF. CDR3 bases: TGTGCCTGGGGAAGCCGGGGCCGATCTGGGGCCAACGTCCTGACTTTC.

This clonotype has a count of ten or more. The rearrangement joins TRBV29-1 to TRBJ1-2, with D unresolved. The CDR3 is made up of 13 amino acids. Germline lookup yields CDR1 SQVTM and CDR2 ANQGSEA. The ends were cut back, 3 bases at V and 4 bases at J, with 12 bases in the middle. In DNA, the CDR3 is TGCAGCGTTGATGAGGGTACCATCTATGGCTACACCTTC. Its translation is CSVDEGTIYGYTF.

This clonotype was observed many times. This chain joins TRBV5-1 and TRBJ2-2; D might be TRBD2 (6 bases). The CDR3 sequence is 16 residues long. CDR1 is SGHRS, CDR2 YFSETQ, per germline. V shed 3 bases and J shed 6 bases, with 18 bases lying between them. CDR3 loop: CASSYSSLAGSGELFF. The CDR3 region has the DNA TGCGCCAGCAGCTATTCGTCGTTGGCGGGGTCCGGGGAGCTGTTTTTT.

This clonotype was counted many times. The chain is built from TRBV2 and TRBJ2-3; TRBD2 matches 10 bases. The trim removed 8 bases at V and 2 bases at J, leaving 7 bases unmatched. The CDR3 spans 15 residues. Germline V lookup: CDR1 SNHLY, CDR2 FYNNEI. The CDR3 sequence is CASPTSGTNTDTQYF. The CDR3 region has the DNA TGTGCCAGCCCTACTAGCGGGACAAACACAGATACGCAGTATTTT.

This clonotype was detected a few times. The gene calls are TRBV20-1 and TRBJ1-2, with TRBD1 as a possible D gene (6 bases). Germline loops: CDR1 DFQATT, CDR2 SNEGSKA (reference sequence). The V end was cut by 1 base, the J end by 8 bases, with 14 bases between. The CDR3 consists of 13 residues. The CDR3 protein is CSARVGTSYGYTF. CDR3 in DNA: TGCAGTGCTAGAGTAGGGACATCCTACGGCTACACCTTC.